A single sample gave rise to the 26 T cell receptor beta chains below, sequenced in a study of control samples from healthy donors and cancer patients. Clones were sequenced by immunoSEQ multiplex PCR, and TCRdb holds only the in-frame ones, with some missing. The repertoire includes 100,000 to 150,000 clones, approximately 90% of them detected once, and about 12% sits in the top ten. The sample comprised blood. Every receptor here comes from a young man in good health.

V gene TRBV5-8 combines with J gene TRBJ2-7; perhaps TRBD1 as D (7 bases). The V gene's germline CDR1 is SGHTS and CDR2 YDEGEE. CDR3 length: 17 residues. With 4 bases removed from V and 0 bases from J, the gap between germline ends came to 20 bases. The DNA of the CDR3 is TGTGCCAGCAGCCCGATGAGGAGGGGACAGAGCTCCTACGAGCAGTACGTC. It translates to CASSPMRRGQSSYEQYV.

The rearrangement links TRBV20-1 to TRBJ1-2; TRBD1 matches at 10 bases. The CDR3 has 11 amino acids. Germline V lookup: CDR1 DFQATT, CDR2 SNEGSKA (reference sequence). V shed 8 bases, J shed 6 bases, and the junction held 3 bases outside the gene matches. CDR3 amino acids: CSFGTGDGYTF. The CDR3 nucleotides read TGCAGTTTCGGGACAGGGGATGGCTACACCTTC.

The chain links TRBV6-5 to TRBJ2-1; 10 bases agree with TRBD1. With V trimmed by 9 bases and J by 4 bases, 9 bases remained unmatched. The CDR3 runs 15 residues. The V gene's germline CDR1 is MNHEY and CDR2 SVGAGI. CDR3 sequence: CASSPGQGPYNEQFF. The CDR3 region has the DNA TGTGCCAGTTCTCCGGGACAGGGGCCTTACAATGAGCAGTTCTTC.

The rearrangement joins TRBV11-2 to TRBJ2-1, with 7 nucleotides matching TRBD1. This CDR3 is 13 amino acids long. Germline-derived CDR1 and CDR2 are SGHAT and FQNNGV. V shed 4 bases, J shed 7 bases, and the junction held 4 bases outside the gene matches. The CDR3 is CASSSGQLNEQFF. DNA for the CDR3: TGTGCCAGCAGCTCGGGACAGCTTAATGAGCAGTTCTTC. Combining the CDR3 with reference TRBV11-2 and TRBJ2-1 gives the whole variable domain EAGVAQSPRYKIIEKRQSVAFWCNPISGHATLYWYQQILGQGPKLLIQFQNNGVVDDSQLPKDRFSAERLKGVDSTLKIQPAKLEDSAVYLCASSSGQLNEQFFGPGTRLTVL.

The chain uses TRBV19 and TRBJ2-6, with D unclear. The CDR3 is made up of 14 amino acids. Germline V gene lookup returns CDR1 LNHDA and CDR2 SQIVND (reference sequence). The V and J ends lost 5 bases and 3 bases respectively, with 8 bases between them. The CDR3 DNA is TGTGCCAGTAGTGCATGGGGTGGGGCCAACGTCCTGACTTTC. Protein product: CASSAWGGANVLTF.

The rearrangement uses TRBV5-1 and TRBJ2-3; D possibly corresponds to TRBD1 (5 bases). The CDR3 is made up of 15 amino acids. The V end was cut by 0 bases, the J end by 6 bases, with 14 bases between. The germline CDR1 and CDR2 sequences are SGHRS and YFSETQ. CDR3 nucleotides: TGCGCCAGCAGCTTGGGAACGACAGAAGCGGATACGCAGTATTTT. Translated: CASSLGTTEADTQYF.

V is TRBV7-2 and J is TRBJ2-1; 7 bases match TRBD1. Germline V gene data show CDR1 as SGHTA and CDR2 as FQGNSA. CDR3 length equals 15 residues. Losses at the gene ends were 5 bases for V and 1 base for J; bases not matched to a gene: 5. CDR3 protein: CASSPDRPSYNEQFF. The CDR3 nucleotides read TGTGCCAGCAGCCCGGACAGGCCTTCCTACAATGAGCAGTTCTTC.

The gene calls are TRBV18 and TRBJ1-5; D is undetermined. The CDR3 runs 14 residues. The germline V gene has CDR1 KGHSH and CDR2 LQKENI. V dropped 0 bases and J dropped 0 bases, with 3 bases sitting between them. CDR3 amino acids: CASSPPNSNQPQHF. The CDR3 DNA follows: TGTGCCAGCTCACCACCGAATAGCAATCAGCCCCAGCATTTT.

The table lists this clone with a few counts. The rearrangement links TRBV3-1 (or the pseudogene TRBV3-2) to TRBJ2-7; 9 bases are a match to TRBD2. V was clipped by 4 bases and J by 3 bases; unmatched bases: 7. This CDR3 contains 15 residues. CDR1 and CDR2 from the germline V gene are LGHDT and YNNKEL (reference sequence). The CDR3 nucleotides read TGTGCCAGCAGCCCCCGGGCTAGCGGGATCTACGAGCAGTACTTC. It codes for CASSPRASGIYEQYF.

V gene TRBV2 combines with J gene TRBJ1-2, with 10 bases aligning to TRBD1. The CDR3 consists of 15 residues. The germline V gene has CDR1 SNHLY and CDR2 FYNNEI. Germline trimming cut 8 bases from V and 6 bases from J; bases unmatched to any gene: 12. This CDR3 reads CASVPPRDRGNGYTF. The CDR3 DNA follows: TGTGCCAGCGTACCCCCGCGGGACAGGGGCAATGGCTACACCTTC.

The chain is built from TRBV9 and TRBJ1-6; unclear D gene. The CDR3 contains 16 residues. CDR1 is SGDLS, CDR2 YYNGEE, per germline. Between the trimmed V and J ends, which lost 2 bases and 0 bases, there was a span of 9 bases. The CDR3 protein is CASSVGGSSYNSPLHF. The CDR3 nucleotides read TGTGCCAGCAGCGTGGGCGGGAGCTCCTATAATTCACCCCTCCACTTT.

The DNA of the CDR3 is TGTGCCAGCATCCAAATCGGGACAGGGGTCTCACCCCTCCACTTT. It is translated as CASIQIGTGVSPLHF. The gene calls are TRBV6-5 and TRBJ1-6, with TRBD1 matching 10 bases. The ends lost 7 bases at V and 10 bases at J; junction bases unmatched: 10. CDR1 and CDR2 (germline): MNHEY, SVGAGI. CDR3 size: 15 residues.

V and J are TRBV6-5 and TRBJ2-7; D unresolved. This CDR3 is 14 amino acids long. V lost 7 bases and J lost 0, with 13 bases in between. Germline-derived CDR1 and CDR2 are MNHEY and SVGAGI. The CDR3 DNA follows: TGTGCCAGCACCCTTGGCAGGAGCTCCTACGAGCAGTACTTC. As protein: CASTLGRSSYEQYF.

The chain is built from TRBV19 and TRBJ2-3; D ambiguous. V gave up 0 bases and J gave up 0 bases, with 4 bases separating them. This CDR3 contains 14 residues. Germline V gene sequence: CDR1 LNHDA, CDR2 SQIVND (reference sequence). DNA for the CDR3: TGTGCCAGTAGTATAGATTCTAGCACAGATACGCAGTATTTT. Translation: CASSIDSSTDTQYF.

This clone was counted only a few times. The chain links TRBV25-1 to TRBJ1-6, with D unresolved. Trimming removed 2 bases from V and 11 bases from J, with 16 bases in between. The germline CDR1 and CDR2 sequences are MGHDK and SYGVNS. The CDR3 sequence is 15 residues long. The CDR3 region is CASSENPSWGPPLHF. CDR3 coding DNA: TGTGCCAGCAGTGAAAACCCGTCCTGGGGTCCACCCCTCCACTTT. The full variable domain, in which reference TRBV25-1 and TRBJ1-6 provide the parts outside the CDR3, is EADIYQTPRYLVIGTGKKITLECSQTMGHDKMYWYQQDPGMELHLIHYSYGVNSTEKGDLSSESTVSRIRTEHFPLTLESARPSHTSQYLCASSENPSWGPPLHFGNGTRLTVT.

This sequence joins TRBV4-1 and TRBJ1-1; D unresolved. CDR3 length: 13 residues. Trimming left V 2 bases short and J 0 bases short, with 4 bases between. CDR1 and CDR2 from the germline V gene are MGHRA and YSYEKL. CDR3 nucleotides: TGCGCCAGCAGCCAACAGGTGAACACTGAAGCTTTCTTT. This translates into CASSQQVNTEAFF.

J is TRBJ2-1 and V is TRBV6-4, with 8 bases lining up with TRBD1. The V and J ends lost 6 bases and 6 bases, in that order; junction bases with no gene match: 10. Per the germline V gene, CDR1 is MRHNA and CDR2 is SNTAGT. The CDR3 extends over 15 amino acids. The CDR3, as DNA: TGTGCCAGCAGCCCCGCCGGGACAGGACTCAATGAGCAGTTCTTC. Residues: CASSPAGTGLNEQFF.

The J gene is TRBJ1-5, the V gene TRBV3-1 (or the pseudogene TRBV3-2), with D possibly matching TRBD1 (5 bases). CDR1 and CDR2 from the germline V gene are LGHDT and YNNKEL (reference sequence). This CDR3 has 15 amino acids. Trimming removed 1 base from V and 8 bases from J, with 15 bases in between. The CDR3 DNA is TGTGCCAGCAGCCAAGGAGGGGCCCAGGGTGAGCCCCAGCATTTT. It translates to CASSQGGAQGEPQHF.

V usage is TRBV3-1 (or the pseudogene TRBV3-2) and J usage is TRBJ2-1; maybe TRBD2 (6 bases). From germline, CDR1 is LGHDT and CDR2 YNNKEL (reference sequence). The CDR3 loop spans 13 amino acids. The ends were cut back, 2 bases at V and 9 bases at J, with 11 bases in the middle. CDR3 DNA: TGTGCCAGCAGCCAACCCGTGGGAGGTGAGCAGTTCTTC. This gives the protein CASSQPVGGEQFF.

CDR3 nucleotides: TGTGCCAGCAGTTTATACGGGGACCAGCCCCAGCATTTT. Translation gives CASSLYGDQPQHF. The rearrangement uses TRBV27 and TRBJ1-5, with D possibly TRBD1 on 5 matching bases. Germline V gene lookup returns CDR1 MNHEY and CDR2 SMNVEV (reference sequence). This CDR3 spans 13 amino acids. V lost 1 base, J lost 7 bases, and 8 bases lay in between.

The J gene is TRBJ1-1, the V gene TRBV30; the match to TRBD1 covers 8 bases. Trimming took 5 bases from V and 6 from J; bases not matched to a gene: 8. The CDR3 is 13 residues long. Germline V gene sequence: CDR1 GTSNPN, CDR2 SVGIG (reference sequence). CDR3 loop: CAWDGQGSPEAFF. The CDR3 coding sequence is TGTGCCTGGGACGGACAGGGATCCCCTGAAGCTTTCTTT.

The genes are TRBV15 and TRBJ1-3, with TRBD1 matching over 10 bases. CDR1 LNHNV and CDR2 YYDKDF come from the germline V gene (reference sequence). The CDR3 has 16 amino acids. V dropped 6 bases and J dropped 0; count of bases not matched to a gene: 5. Here the CDR3 DNA reads TGTGCCACCAGGGGGACAGGGGAAATCTCTGGAAACACCATATATTTT. This gives the protein CATRGTGEISGNTIYF.

The rearrangement links TRBV2 to TRBJ1-1, with 8 positions matching TRBD1. Germline V lookup: CDR1 SNHLY, CDR2 FYNNEI. This CDR3 has 13 amino acids. The junction had 2 bases not matched to a gene; V was cut back by 7 bases and J by 1 base. CDR3 protein: CASTGTGNTEAFF. The CDR3 bases are TGTGCCAGCACAGGGACAGGGAACACTGAAGCTTTCTTT.

This clone was picked up a small number of times. The genes are TRBV30 and TRBJ1-5, with a weak D call TRBD1 (5 bases). Trimming removed 2 bases at V and 2 bases at J, with 7 bases between. CDR3 length: 13 amino acids. In germline, CDR1 is GTSNPN, CDR2 SVGIG (reference sequence). CDR3 loop: CAWSKQGNQPQHF. CDR3 DNA: TGTGCCTGGAGTAAACAGGGCAATCAGCCCCAGCATTTT.

The chain employs TRBV28 and TRBJ1-1, with TRBD1 matching 7 bases. V lost 11 bases and J lost 5; bases outside the gene matches: 8. The CDR3 consists of 12 residues. Germline-derived CDR1 and CDR2 are MDHEN and SYDVKM. The CDR3 reads CASGGGGTEAFF. The CDR3 nucleotides are TGTGCCTCAGGGGGGGGCGGGACTGAAGCTTTCTTT.

This rearrangement joins TRBV5-8 to TRBJ2-3; 9 nucleotides line up with TRBD2. J gave up 2 bases and V 2 bases, and 9 bases lay outside the gene matches. Germline assignment: CDR1 SGHTS and CDR2 YDEGEE. This CDR3 contains 17 residues. The CDR3 region is CASSLNQRGAYTDTQYF. The CDR3 DNA reads TGTGCCAGCAGCTTAAACCAGCGGGGGGCGTACACAGATACGCAGTATTTT.